The source of this T cell receptor beta chain is a study of identical twins. Findings and caveats of the study: A lower insertion count was a feature of abundant cord blood beta clonotypes, with no such feature in memory repertoires.

Template switching (which added a universal primer site) was used, and cDNA carried unique molecular identifiers. TCRdb ran MiXCR on the 5' RACE reads and lists one entry per CDR3 protein. The sample shows over 500,000 distinct CDR3 sequences, roughly a fifth of them seen only once. All donors were healthy Caucasians. The CDR3 contains 14 residues. Trimming removed 3 bases from V and 1 base from J; junction bases left unmatched: 5. Germline lookup yields CDR1 DFQATT and CDR2 SNEGSKA (reference sequence). With regard to this clonotype: Its matching antigen is unknown.

These data were likewise used in another study, on T cells expressing NK-cell markers. That investigation notes: In more than five donors, dominant CD3+CD56+NKG2C+ clones formed roughly 1.0-8% of CD8+ cells.

The source is a woman aged 18-29 years in good health. The chain combines TRBV20-1 with TRBJ1-1; TRBD1 matches 7 bases. Sequencing was performed on CD4+ T cells sorted from blood. CDR3: CSAREQGRNTEAFF. The CDR3 coding sequence is TGCAGTGCTAGGGAACAGGGGCGGAACACTGAAGCTTTCTTT.